The rows below give T cell receptor beta chains drawn from one sample of a study of long-term antiretroviral therapy in people with HIV. Clones were read by immunoSEQ multiplex PCR, and TCRdb kept only the in-frame ones, dropping some. Of around 13,000 clones listed, about 85% are singletons. Sequences were derived from unsorted PBMCs, sampled 2.1 years after starting antiretroviral therapy. These receptors originate from a woman in her forties with HIV. CDR3s include the opening cysteine and the closing phenylalanine or tryptophan. Fields, in order: clone size, V gene, CDR3 protein. Size values are once, few and many counts, or a class for expanded clones, and some rows have none.

abundance: NA
v_gene: TRBV6-5
CDR3aa: CASSYGQGKFF

abundance: few
v_gene: TRBV6-1
CDR3aa: CASRGQGASPLHF

abundance: NA
v_gene: TRBV6-1
CDR3aa: CASSEGGDTQYF

abundance: NA
v_gene: TRBV4-1
CDR3aa: CASSPGGRGLGTEAFF

abundance: NA
v_gene: TRBV4-3
CDR3aa: CASSLTWTSYTDTQYF

abundance: NA
v_gene: TRBV7-2
CDR3aa: CASSLAAGGTDYTQYF

abundance: few
v_gene: TRBV20-1
CDR3aa: CSARAPRVF

abundance: NA
v_gene: TRBV29-1
CDR3aa: CSVVDGENTEAFF

abundance: NA
v_gene: TRBV5-1
CDR3aa: CASSLDKGITEAFF

abundance: NA
v_gene: TRBV9
CDR3aa: CASSVPSRGDTQYF

abundance: NA
v_gene: TRBV5-5
CDR3aa: CASSLDRTSNNEQFF

abundance: NA
v_gene: TRBV14
CDR3aa: CASSFWGGNTEAFF

abundance: NA
v_gene: TRBV18
CDR3aa: CASSPRGGALIKTQYF

abundance: NA
v_gene: TRBV18
CDR3aa: CASSPMAGGLQETQYF

abundance: NA
v_gene: TRBV21-1
CDR3aa: CASSKVSSSYEQYF

abundance: once
v_gene: TRBV12-5
CDR3aa: CASAQGVNQPQHF

abundance: NA
v_gene: TRBV10-1
CDR3aa: CASSGAGWTEAFF

abundance: few
v_gene: TRBV29-1
CDR3aa: CSVRAWNSPLHF

abundance: NA
v_gene: TRBV4-1
CDR3aa: CASSQERGGAYGYTF

abundance: NA
v_gene: TRBV5-1
CDR3aa: CASSPGTGGNQPQHF

abundance: NA
v_gene: TRBV5-1
CDR3aa: CASRLEGDEQYF

abundance: large
v_gene: TRBV9
CDR3aa: CASSPTSGNYEQYF

abundance: NA
v_gene: TRBV6-6
CDR3aa: CASRLAGGQETQYF